The 32 T cell receptor beta chains in this list originate from one sample, sequenced in a study of CD8 T cells in ankylosing spondylitis. Study results and limitations: Ankylosing spondylitis blood seemed to carry a telltale TCR beta motif made of under ten highly homologous variants.

These receptors' targets are unknown. TCRdb reprocessed the 5' RACE reads with MiXCR, giving one entry per CDR3 protein. Of over 700,000 distinct CDR3 sequences listed, under 20% are singletons. Sequencing was carried out using blood, either unsorted or a sorted T cell fraction (not recorded which). The receptors derive from a male donor with ankylosing spondylitis.

The V gene is TRBV20-1, the J gene TRBJ2-3; 9 bases fit TRBD1. The CDR3 has 14 amino acids. The germline gives CDR1 DFQATT, CDR2 SNEGSKA (reference sequence). With V trimmed by 3 bases and J by 2 bases, 3 bases remained unmatched. DNA for the CDR3: TGCAGTGCTAGGCGGACAGGGGTCACAGATACGCAGTATTTT. This encodes CSARRTGVTDTQYF.

This clonotype was found a few times. The chain uses TRBV5-1 and TRBJ1-1; a weak D match, TRBD1 (5 bases). Trimming took 3 bases from V and 4 from J, leaving 16 bases between them. The CDR3 runs to 15 residues. The germline V gene encodes CDR1 SGHRS and CDR2 YFSETQ. The CDR3 here is CASSWRTGGGTEAFF. The CDR3 DNA follows: TGCGCCAGCAGCTGGCGGACCGGTGGGGGCACTGAAGCTTTCTTT.

This clonotype was counted between two and nine times. The chain combines TRBV5-6 with TRBJ1-5; D call uncertain. The ends were cut back, 4 bases at V and 0 bases at J, with 8 bases in the middle. Per germline, CDR1 SGHDT and CDR2 YYEEEE. This CDR3 comprises 14 residues. The CDR3 nucleotides read TGTGCCAGCAGCCCCTCGCATAGCAATCAGCCCCAGCATTTT. Encoded protein: CASSPSHSNQPQHF.

The chain couples TRBV20-1 to TRBJ1-5, with 7 bases identical to TRBD1. Germline loops: CDR1 DFQATT, CDR2 SNEGSKA (reference sequence). This CDR3 is 15 amino acids long. Trimming at V came to 4 bases and at J to 4 bases, leaving 10 bases not matched to a gene. CDR3 loop: CSAIVAGGMNQPQHF. The DNA for the CDR3 is TGCAGTGCTATTGTGGCAGGGGGAATGAATCAGCCCCAGCATTTT.

CDR3 in amino acids: CASSFRGLAGGPYEQYF. The DNA of the CDR3 is TGTGCCAGCAGTTTCCGAGGACTAGCGGGAGGGCCGTACGAGCAGTACTTC. V gene TRBV28 combines with J gene TRBJ2-7; TRBD2 aligns across 15 bases. The germline V gene encodes CDR1 MDHEN and CDR2 SYDVKM. This CDR3 contains 17 residues. Trimming took 3 bases from V and 4 from J; bases not matched to a gene: 7.

This clonotype was observed a few times. The chain employs TRBV4-3 and TRBJ1-2, with a tentative D call TRBD1 (5 bases). The V end lost 0 bases, the J end lost 6 bases, and 14 bases lay between the germline ends. CDR1 and CDR2 from the germline V gene are LGHNA and YSLEER. This CDR3 contains 15 residues. The DNA of the CDR3 is TGCGCCAGCAGCCAAGATTGGGGCAGGTTCCATGGCTACACCTTC. As protein: CASSQDWGRFHGYTF.

This chain joins TRBV29-1 and TRBJ1-1; D perhaps matches TRBD1 (6 bases). Trimming left V 6 bases short and J 8 bases short, with 13 bases between. In germline, CDR1 is SQVTM, CDR2 ANQGSEA. CDR3 size: 11 residues. DNA of the CDR3: TGCAGCGTAGGACCGGGGGCCGAAGCTTTCTTT. Translated, it gives CSVGPGAEAFF.

This clonotype came up once. Written as DNA, the CDR3 is TGTGCCAGCGCACAGGGTTGGCAGCCCCAGCATTTT. Protein sequence: CASAQGWQPQHF. This chain uses TRBV19 with TRBJ1-5; D possibly corresponds to TRBD1 (6 bases). V dropped 9 bases and J dropped 7 bases, with 13 bases sitting between them. Germline CDR1 LNHDA, CDR2 SQIVND (reference sequence). The CDR3 extends over 12 amino acids.

The CDR3 DNA reads TGCAGTGCTAGACCAGACTACAATCAGCCCCAGCATTTT. It codes for CSARPDYNQPQHF. The genes are TRBV20-1 and TRBJ1-5; no reliable D call. The V and J ends lost 2 bases and 3 bases respectively, with 8 bases between them. Germline values: CDR1 DFQATT, CDR2 SNEGSKA (reference sequence). The CDR3 length is 13 residues.

This clonotype showed up many times. The junction departs from the called germline gene at one end, perhaps through a read error. This chain links TRBV5-1 with TRBJ2-1, with D perhaps matching TRBD2 (5 bases). This CDR3 is 14 amino acids long. From germline, CDR1 is SGHRS and CDR2 YFSETQ. The CDR3 coding sequence is TGTGCCAGCAGTTTACTAGGCTCCTACAATGAGCAGTTCTTC. Translated: CASSLLGSYNEQFF.

The chain uses TRBV14 and TRBJ2-7, with TRBD2 matching 8 bases. CDR1 is SGHDN, CDR2 FVKESK, per germline. V gave up 6 bases and J gave up 4 bases; unmatched junction bases: 8. This CDR3 has 14 residues. In nucleotides, the CDR3 is TGTGCCAGCAGAGCGACTAGCGTCTCATACGAGCAGTACTTC. Translated, it gives CASRATSVSYEQYF.

The chain uses TRBV4-1 and TRBJ1-3; a possible D gene is TRBD1 (5 bases). V was shortened by 1 base and J by 4 bases, with 11 bases between the two germline ends. Germline assignment: CDR1 MGHRA and CDR2 YSYEKL. This CDR3 has 15 residues. CDR3 sequence: CASSQVHGTGNTIYF. CDR3 DNA: TGCGCCAGCAGCCAAGTTCACGGGACGGGAAACACCATATATTTT.

This clonotype was seen a few times. V and J are TRBV5-1 and TRBJ2-7; 11 nucleotides align to TRBD1. The germline CDR1 and CDR2 sequences are SGHRS and YFSETQ. This CDR3 region has 15 residues. After removal of 4 bases from V and 2 bases from J, the junction contained 5 bases not matched to a gene. In DNA form, the CDR3 reads TGCGCCAGCAGCCCTGGACAGGGGGCCGCCTACGAGCAGTACTTC. This gives the protein CASSPGQGAAYEQYF.

V gene TRBV13 combines with J gene TRBJ1-1; the match to TRBD1 covers 7 bases. V trimming: 4 bases; J trimming: 7 bases; junction bases outside the gene matches: 12. CDR3 length: 15 amino acids. Looked up from germline, CDR1 is PRHDT and CDR2 is FYEKMQ (reference sequence). The CDR3 sequence: CASSSRNQGDLEAFF. The CDR3 coding sequence is TGTGCCAGCAGCTCGCGGAATCAGGGGGATCTTGAAGCTTTCTTT.

This chain uses TRBV28 with TRBJ2-7; TRBD2 matches at 7 bases. The length of the CDR3 is 14 residues. CDR1 and CDR2 (germline): MDHEN, SYDVKM. The V segment lost 1 base and the J segment 5 bases; nucleotides outside the gene matches: 5. The CDR3 here is CASSLYDGGNEQYF. In nucleotides, the CDR3 is TGTGCCAGCAGTTTATACGACGGGGGGAACGAGCAGTACTTC.

The J gene is TRBJ1-1, the V gene TRBV20-1; 8 bases align to TRBD1. This CDR3 has 15 amino acids. Germline CDR1 DFQATT, CDR2 SNEGSKA (reference sequence). V gave up 6 bases and J gave up 6 bases; unmatched junction bases: 15. CDR3 DNA sequence: TGCAGTGCGCTACAGGGGGGAAGTCAATGGGCTGAAGCTTTCTTT. Translation: CSALQGGSQWAEAFF.

This clonotype has a count of ten or more. J is TRBJ2-1 and V is TRBV5-1, with D tentatively TRBD1 (6 bases). With 0 bases removed from V and 8 bases from J, the gap between germline ends came to 12 bases. Looked up from germline, CDR1 is SGHRS and CDR2 is YFSETQ. The CDR3 loop spans 14 amino acids. CDR3 amino acids: CASSLAAGEYEQFF. The DNA of the CDR3 is TGCGCCAGCAGCTTGGCGGCAGGGGAGTATGAGCAGTTCTTC.

A few counts support this clonotype. The rearrangement joins TRBV18 to TRBJ2-7; D tentatively fits TRBD1 or TRBD2 (6 bases each). CDR1 and CDR2 from the germline V gene are KGHSH and LQKENI. V lost 1 base and J 1 base, leaving 14 bases between the germline ends. The CDR3 covers 16 residues. CDR3 bases: TGTGCCAGCTCACCACGTCCCGGGGGCCAATCCTACGAGCAGTACTTC. Translated, it gives CASSPRPGGQSYEQYF.

This sequence joins TRBV12-3 or TRBV12-4 and TRBJ1-1; 7 bases are shared with TRBD1. This CDR3 has 19 amino acids. V was clipped by 6 bases and J by 1 base; unmatched bases: 20. The CDR3 DNA reads as TGTGCCAGCAGGGGCTGGGCTACAGGGGAGGGGAACCCGAACACTGAAGCTTTCTTT. It encodes CASRGWATGEGNPNTEAFF.

The chain carries TRBV7-6 and TRBJ2-7; D gene ambiguous. This CDR3 region has 12 residues. V dropped 5 bases and J dropped 5 bases, with 10 bases sitting between them. The germline V gene has CDR1 SGHVS and CDR2 FNYEAQ. Written as DNA, the CDR3 is TGTGCCAGCAGCCCCATAGATGACGAGCAGTACTTC. Translated, it gives CASSPIDDEQYF.

This clonotype has just a few counts. The V and J genes are TRBV20-1 and TRBJ2-1; 12 bases agree with TRBD2. CDR3 length: 16 amino acids. Germline loops: CDR1 DFQATT, CDR2 SNEGSKA (reference sequence). Trimming cost V 6 bases and J 5 bases; bases outside gene matches: 11. CDR3 in amino acids: CSAHSSGRAVHNEQFF. CDR3 bases: TGCAGTGCCCACTCTAGCGGGAGGGCCGTCCACAATGAGCAGTTCTTC.

This chain joins TRBV29-1 and TRBJ2-2, with a weak D call TRBD2 (6 bases). Trimming left V 3 bases short and J 0 bases short, with 11 bases between. Germline V gives CDR1 SQVTM, CDR2 ANQGSEA. The CDR3 spans 15 residues. CDR3 sequence reads: CSVDGGVTNTGELFF. The CDR3 nucleotides are TGCAGCGTTGACGGCGGGGTGACGAACACCGGGGAGCTGTTTTTT.

This clonotype showed up many times. The chain uses TRBV20-1 and TRBJ1-1; a possible D gene is TRBD1 (5 bases). Trimming stripped 5 bases from V and 6 bases from J, with 16 bases between. The V gene's germline CDR1 is DFQATT and CDR2 SNEGSKA (reference sequence). The CDR3 is made up of 13 amino acids. The CDR3 spells CSAVPSKGPEAFF. Written as DNA, the CDR3 is TGCAGTGCTGTACCCTCCAAGGGACCTGAAGCTTTCTTT.

This chain connects TRBV11-1 to TRBJ1-2, with D maybe TRBD1 (5 bases). The CDR3 runs to 19 residues. Trimming pared 2 bases from V and 2 bases from J, leaving 24 bases between. The germline V gene encodes CDR1 SGHAT and CDR2 FQDESV (reference sequence). CDR3 sequence: CASSLSIRQSVVRNYGYTF. The CDR3 region has the DNA TGTGCCAGCAGCTTAAGTATCAGACAGTCGGTCGTCCGAAACTATGGCTACACCTTC.

This clonotype was observed many times. The chain links TRBV28 to TRBJ2-7; unclear D gene. Trimming cost V 5 bases and J 1 base, with 6 bases left between them. There are 12 residues in the CDR3. Per germline, CDR1 MDHEN and CDR2 SYDVKM. CDR3 DNA: TGTGCCAGCAGTACCACTTCCTACGAGCAGTACTTC. It specifies CASSTTSYEQYF.

The chain uses TRBV7-2 and TRBJ2-2, with D hard to call. Germline V gene sequence: CDR1 SGHTA, CDR2 FQGNSA. V lost 6 bases and J 4 bases, leaving 9 bases between the germline ends. The CDR3 spans 13 residues. This CDR3 is CASRRPSTGELFF. In DNA form, the CDR3 reads TGTGCCAGCAGGAGACCCAGCACCGGGGAGCTGTTTTTT.

There are a few counts of this clonotype. An end of the junction does not agree with germline; a read error may underlie this. The chain uses TRBV7-9 and TRBJ1-4, with D hard to call. The CDR3 runs to 15 residues. Germline V gives CDR1 SEHNR, CDR2 FQNEAQ (reference sequence). In nucleotides, the CDR3 is TGTGCCAGCAGCCCAACGTTAACAACTAATGAGAAACTGTTTTTT. This sequence encodes CASSPTLTTNEKLFF.

This clonotype has ten or more counts. One junction end disagrees with the germline gene, perhaps due to a read error. The CDR3 DNA sequence: TGCAGTGCCAGAGGGGGGACTGGGGACACTGAAGCTTTCTTT. Its protein is CSARGGTGDTEAFF. The V and J genes are TRBV20-1 and TRBJ1-1; possible D gene TRBD1, 6 bases. Germline CDR1 DFQATT, CDR2 SNEGSKA (reference sequence). The CDR3 is 14 residues long.

A few counts support this clonotype. The V and J genes are TRBV27 and TRBJ2-5; TRBD2 matches 10 bases. Germline trimming cut 6 bases from V and 6 bases from J; bases unmatched to any gene: 7. The CDR3 is made up of 14 amino acids. Per germline, CDR1 MNHEY and CDR2 SMNVEV (reference sequence). CDR3 amino acids: CASSDGLAVQTQYF. As DNA, the CDR3 is TGTGCCAGCAGCGATGGACTAGCGGTGCAGACCCAGTACTTC.

The rearrangement links TRBV12-3 or TRBV12-4 to TRBJ2-1; tentative D call: TRBD2 (6 bases). This CDR3 has 14 amino acids. Trimming pared 5 bases from V and 10 bases from J, leaving 18 bases between. The CDR3 reads CASSRTEGAGEQFF. In nucleotides, the CDR3 is TGTGCCAGCAGTCGAACGGAGGGAGCCGGCGAGCAGTTCTTC.

V gene TRBV5-1 combines with J gene TRBJ2-5, with D maybe TRBD1 (6 bases). CDR3 size: 15 residues. Per germline, CDR1 SGHRS and CDR2 YFSETQ. Trimming pared 3 bases from V and 4 bases from J, leaving 16 bases between. The CDR3 bases are TGCGCCAGCAGCTATACAGGGTCGTGGGGAGAGACCCAGTACTTC. Its protein is CASSYTGSWGETQYF.

This clonotype was seen only a few times. CDR3 DNA sequence: TGCAGTGTCCCCTCGGCAGGGTGGATGGATACGCAGTATTTT. Its translation is CSVPSAGWMDTQYF. This chain connects TRBV29-1 to TRBJ2-3; a weak D match, TRBD1 (5 bases). CDR1 and CDR2 (germline): SQVTM, ANQGSEA. The CDR3 has 14 residues.